These T cell receptor beta chains were read from a single sample in a study of T cell changes during pregnancy in multiple sclerosis. Here immunoSEQ multiplex PCR was the method, and the copy in TCRdb shows in-frame clones only, minus some. This table has roughly 52,000 clones, roughly 92% appearing once. Here the sequenced sample was CD4+ T cells from peripheral blood mononuclear cells, taken in the third trimester of pregnancy. Every receptor here comes from a female donor with multiple sclerosis, enrolled in a pregnancy study. The conserved cysteine and the conserved F or W are not part of the CDR3 here.

cdr3_length j_call v_call cdr3_aa
12 TRBJ2-3 TRBV28 ASLRTSGTDTQY
13 TRBJ1-2 TRBV28 ASSNPRQGNYGYT
13 TRBJ2-7 TRBV6-5 ASRINLDSSYEQY
11 TRBJ1-2 TRBV27 ASSFLQDYGYT
14 TRBJ2-1 TRBV5-1 ASSLSGTSVTNEQF
11 TRBJ2-3 TRBV7-9 ASAISTTDTQY
15 TRBJ2-7 TRBV18 ASSPLARGRISYEQY
14 TRBJ2-1 TRBV7-2 ASSLQPTSGYNEQF
11 TRBJ1-1 TRBV6-1 ASSEERSTEAF
13 TRBJ2-7 TRBV6-6 ASRAGTSGRFEQY
13 TRBJ2-1 TRBV7-3 ASSSGLAKNNEQF
12 TRBJ1-1 TRBV6-6 ASRIGQGFTEAF
13 TRBJ2-7 TRBV11-2 ASSTRTGPTYEQY
14 TRBJ2-7 TRBV5-1 ASSLGGDSHPYEQY
13 TRBJ2-4 TRBV19 ASSWDSLAKNIQY
11 TRBJ2-3 TRBV5-6 ASSRSSTDTQY
13 TRBJ2-3 TRBV7-3 ASSLQSSGADTQY
15 TRBJ2-5 TRBV19 ASSILPRLEREETQY
11 TRBJ1-1 TRBV19 ASTDSLNTEAF
13 TRBJ1-1 TRBV5-6 ASSFGFELLRRAF
15 TRBJ1-2 TRBV5-1 ASSLEVRGRRNYGYT
11 TRBJ2-7 TRBV6-1 ASSPGGRYEQY
13 TRBJ2-3 TRBV30 AWSEGLAPRNTQY
10 TRBJ2-1 TRBV30 AWSVFGNEQF
11 TRBJ1-1 TRBV11-1 ASSLVGDTEAF
11 TRBJ1-5 TRBV6-5 ASSSDRDQPQH
10 TRBJ2-7 TRBV2 ASNNRFYEQY
16 TRBJ2-5 TRBV5-6 ASSLTVTGGWSQETQY
12 TRBJ1-1 TRBV7-8 ASIQGEVNTEAF
11 TRBJ2-7 TRBV28 ASRGSGIYEQY
11 TRBJ1-1 TRBV30 AWTADRGTEAF
14 TRBJ2-1 TRBV4-1 ASSQDRGDRSDEQF
16 TRBJ2-6 TRBV27 ASSFWDRAFSGANVLT
13 TRBJ2-7 TRBV15 ATSSNRGMGYEQY
11 TRBJ1-1 TRBV30 AWSPDRGTEAF
11 TRBJ2-5 TRBV18 ASSRLGQETQY
13 TRBJ1-1 TRBV5-4 ASRDTGQLNTEAF
13 TRBJ1-1 TRBV27 ASSYLGAPNTEAF
11 TRBJ1-1 TRBV30 AWRTGGNTEAF
10 TRBJ1-1 TRBV30 AWRYQDTEAF
14 TRBJ1-2 TRBV5-6 ASSLESGPISGGYT
14 TRBJ2-3 TRBV7-3 ASSPRSGGASDTQY
11 TRBJ2-5 TRBV6-1 ASSEGRVQTQY
14 TRBJ1-4 TRBV9 ASSGGTGQVNEKLF
11 TRBJ1-2 TRBV6-1 ASSDDRYYGYT
11 TRBJ1-5 TRBV19 ASSIRGNQPQH
13 TRBJ2-7 TRBV21-1 ASSTPDRGRYEQY
11 TRBJ1-5 TRBV10-3 AISDRVDQPQH
11 TRBJ2-1 TRBV28 ASWTGSYNEQF
13 TRBJ1-4 TRBV19 ASSMLRSGDEKLF
11 TRBJ1-5 TRBV30 AWSDRANQPQH
13 TRBJ1-6 TRBV30 AWSVDAVGRSPLH
12 TRBJ2-3 TRBV7-2 ATRLAQSTDTQY
12 TRBJ1-2 TRBV5-1 ASSSDRGLEGYT
12 TRBJ1-5 TRBV10-2 ASSVGQGFQPQH